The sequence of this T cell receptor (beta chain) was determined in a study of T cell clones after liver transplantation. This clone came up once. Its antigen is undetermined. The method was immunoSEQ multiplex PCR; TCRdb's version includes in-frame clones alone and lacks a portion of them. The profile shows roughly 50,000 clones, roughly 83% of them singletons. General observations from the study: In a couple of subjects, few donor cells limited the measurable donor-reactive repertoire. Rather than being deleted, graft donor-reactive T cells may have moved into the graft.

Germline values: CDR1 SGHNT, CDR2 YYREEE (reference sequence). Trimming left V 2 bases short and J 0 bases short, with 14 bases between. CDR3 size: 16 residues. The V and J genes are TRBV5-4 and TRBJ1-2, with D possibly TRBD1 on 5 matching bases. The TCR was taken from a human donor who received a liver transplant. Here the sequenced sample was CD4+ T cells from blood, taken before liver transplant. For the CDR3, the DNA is TGTGCCAGCAGCTTTGCGGGACGGCCGGCTAACTATGGCTACACCTTC. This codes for CASSFAGRPANYGYTF. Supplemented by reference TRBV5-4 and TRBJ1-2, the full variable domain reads ETGVTQSPTHLIKTRGQQVTLRCSSQSGHNTVSWYQQALGQGPQFIFQYYREEENGRGNFPPRFSGLQFPNYSSELNVNALELDDSALYLCASSFAGRPANYGYTFGSGTRLTVV.